The 5 T cell receptor beta chains below were found in one sample sequenced in a study of CD8+ T cells in alopecia areata. Isolated RNA was reverse transcribed into cDNA used as the sequencing template. The protocol was immunoSEQ multiplex PCR, while the TCRdb copy is restricted to in-frame clones and leaves out a portion. The sample yields 150,000 or so clones, approximately 45% seen once. The sample consisted of CD4+ T cells sorted from blood. The receptors originated from a human donor with alopecia areata.

This chain links TRBV6-5 with TRBJ1-2, with unresolved D. V lost 4 bases to trimming and J lost 8 bases, with 11 bases between them. Germline CDR1 reads MNHEY; CDR2 reads SVGAGI. The CDR3 runs 12 residues. The CDR3 sequence is CASSSPVSGYTF. The CDR3 nucleotides are TGTGCCAGCAGTTCCCCGGTTAGCGGCTACACCTTC.

This clone was recorded a few times. The V gene is TRBV2, the J gene TRBJ1-2; no clear D. This CDR3 is 13 amino acids long. V was shortened by 2 bases and J by 8 bases, with 12 bases between the two germline ends. Germline CDR1 reads SNHLY; CDR2 reads FYNNEI. For the CDR3, the DNA is TGTGCCAGCAGTGAAACACAAAGCAGGGGCTACACCTTC. As protein: CASSETQSRGYTF.

V and J are TRBV5-1 and TRBJ1-3, with D uncertain. V lost 4 bases and J 7 bases, leaving 15 bases between the germline ends. The CDR3 is made up of 14 amino acids. Germline assignment: CDR1 SGHRS and CDR2 YFSETQ. The CDR3 bases are TGCGCCAGCAGCATTTCCGACGTAGGTAACACCATATATTTT. It translates to CASSISDVGNTIYF. Filled out from reference TRBV5-1 and TRBJ1-3, the complete variable domain reads KAGVTQTPRYLIKTRGQQVTLSCSPISGHRSVSWYQQTPGQGLQFLFEYFSETQRNKGNFPGRFSGRQFSNSRSEMNVSTLELGDSALYLCASSISDVGNTIYFGEGSWLTVV.

This chain joins TRBV30 and TRBJ2-1, with a weak D call TRBD2 (6 bases). The CDR3 has 15 amino acids. V was shortened by 0 bases and J by 4 bases, with 13 bases between the two germline ends. CDR1 and CDR2 from the germline V gene are GTSNPN and SVGIG (reference sequence). The CDR3 DNA is TGTGCCTGGAGTGTCTCCGGGACTGGTTACAATGAGCAGTTCTTC. It is translated as CAWSVSGTGYNEQFF.

CDR3 sequence: CSVSPISTGLREQYF. The CDR3, as DNA: TGCAGCGTTTCCCCGATCTCCACAGGATTGAGGGAGCAGTACTTC. The chain joins TRBV29-1 to TRBJ2-7; TRBD1 might be the D (5 bases). From germline, CDR1 is SQVTM and CDR2 ANQGSEA. The V gene lost 5 bases and the J gene lost 7 bases, with 24 bases spanning the gap. This CDR3 has 15 residues.